This entry lists 22 T cell receptor beta chains sequenced from one sample in a study of regulatory T cells in long-lasting Graves disease. Building the TCR beta libraries relied on iRepertoire HTBI primers, and CDR3 regions underwent Arm-PCR. TCRdb ran MiXCR on the multiplex PCR reads and lists one entry per CDR3 protein. This table holds 700,000 or so distinct CDR3 sequences, 30% found once. The time point: persistent/refractory GD, antithyroid drugs over 5 years with positive TRAb. PBMCs provided the RNA from which the TCR library was made. Sample: peripheral blood mononuclear cells (PBMCs), taken when the disease was refractory, from a patient treated with antithyroid drugs. These receptor sequences come from a female donor with Graves disease.

The rearrangement joins TRBV5-5 to TRBJ1-3; unclear D gene. The germline CDR1 and CDR2 sequences are SGHKS and YYEKEE (reference sequence). The CDR3 totals 16 residues. The V gene lost 0 bases and the J gene lost 0 bases, with 10 bases spanning the gap. The CDR3 here is CASSLGGTGSGNTIYF. Here the CDR3 DNA reads TGTGCCAGCAGCTTGGGGGGAACTGGCTCTGGAAACACCATATATTTT.

The sample holds many counts of this clonotype. The genes are TRBV24-1 and TRBJ1-5, with TRBD1 matching 8 bases. The CDR3 runs 12 residues. The V gene's germline CDR1 is KGHDR and CDR2 SFDVKD. Trimming removed 9 bases from V and 6 bases from J; junction bases left unmatched: 3. In DNA form, the CDR3 reads TGTGCCACCGGGACAGGTATTCAGCCCCAGCATTTT. Translating it yields CATGTGIQPQHF.

This clonotype was detected ten times or more. The chain has TRBV28 and TRBJ1-1; D is undetermined. This CDR3 has 13 amino acids. Germline V gene lookup returns CDR1 MDHEN and CDR2 SYDVKM. The V gene lost 3 bases and the J gene lost 6 bases, with 11 bases spanning the gap. This CDR3 reads CASSFPASPEAFF. As DNA, the CDR3 is TGTGCCAGCAGTTTCCCAGCTAGCCCTGAAGCTTTCTTT.

This clonotype has a handful of counts. The V call is TRBV10-3, the J call TRBJ2-5; TRBD2 matches at 15 bases. V dropped 6 bases and J dropped 5; count of bases not matched to a gene: 7. The germline V gene has CDR1 ENHRY and CDR2 SYGVKD. The CDR3 consists of 16 residues. DNA for the CDR3: TGTGCCATCAGCCGGACTAGCGGGAGGGCCTACGAGACCCAGTACTTC. This translates into CAISRTSGRAYETQYF.

This clonotype was found many times. This chain joins TRBV27 and TRBJ2-7, with 14 nucleotides matching TRBD2. Germline CDR1 reads MNHEY; CDR2 reads SMNVEV (reference sequence). J was trimmed by 0 bases and V by 5 bases; bases with no gene match: 6. The CDR3 sequence is 17 residues long. The CDR3 nucleotides are TGTGCCAGCAGTCGGACTAGCGGGAGGTACCACTCCTACGAGCAGTACTTC. It encodes CASSRTSGRYHSYEQYF.

The chain recombines TRBV6-2 or TRBV6-3 with TRBJ2-5; D might be TRBD2 (5 bases). CDR1 and CDR2 from the germline V gene are MNHEY and SVGEGT. This CDR3 spans 15 amino acids. Trimming cost V 6 bases and J 5 bases, with 19 bases left between them. CDR3 protein: CASRAWTGFEETQYF. The CDR3 DNA reads as TGTGCCAGCAGGGCTTGGACTGGTTTTGAGGAGACCCAGTACTTC.

V usage is TRBV7-9 and J usage is TRBJ2-7; D gene uncertain. The V gene's germline CDR1 is SEHNR and CDR2 FQNEAQ (reference sequence). This CDR3 region has 13 residues. V dropped 5 bases and J dropped 3 bases, with 11 bases sitting between them. CDR3 coding DNA: TGTGCCAGCAGCCCCGGCTCTTACTACGAGCAGTACTTC. Its translation: CASSPGSYYEQYF.

This rearrangement joins TRBV12-3 or TRBV12-4 to TRBJ2-5; 8 nucleotides match TRBD2. V dropped 7 bases and J dropped 2; count of bases not matched to a gene: 6. CDR3 length: 14 amino acids. CDR3 region: CASKKLADQETQYF. The CDR3 DNA sequence: TGTGCCAGCAAAAAACTAGCGGATCAAGAGACCCAGTACTTC.

There are many counts of this clonotype. The genes are TRBV2 and TRBJ1-1; 7 bases are a match to TRBD1. Germline CDR1 is SNHLY and CDR2 is FYNNEI. V trimming: 5 bases; J trimming: 4 bases; junction bases outside the gene matches: 10. The CDR3 runs 15 residues. CDR3 DNA: TGTGCCAGCAGTCTTTTGACAGGGAGAAGCACTGAAGCTTTCTTT. Amino acids: CASSLLTGRSTEAFF. Full variable domain (outside the CDR3, taken from reference TRBV2 and TRBJ1-1): EPEVTQTPSHQVTQMGQEVILRCVPISNHLYFYWYRQILGQKVEFLVSFYNNEISEKSEIFDDQFSVERPDGSNFTLKIRSTKLEDSAMYFCASSLLTGRSTEAFFGQGTRLTVV.

This clonotype showed up many times. CDR3 in amino acids: CASSFTESAFF. CDR3 DNA: TGTGCCAGCAGTTTTACGGAGTCGGCTTTCTTT. J is TRBJ1-1 and V is TRBV12-3 or TRBV12-4; D remains ambiguous. This CDR3 comprises 11 residues. Trimming removed 3 bases at V and 11 bases at J, with 10 bases between.

The DNA of the CDR3 is TGTGCCAGCAGCCCCCATGTCGCAAGCGGGCGGGTTGTCACCGGGGAGCTGTTTTTT. Its protein product is CASSPHVASGRVVTGELFF. This rearrangement joins TRBV7-3 to TRBJ2-2, with D perhaps matching TRBD2 (6 bases). Germline V gene sequence: CDR1 SGHTA, CDR2 FQGTGA. The V end was cut by 5 bases, the J end by 4 bases, with 26 bases between. CDR3 length: 19 amino acids. Together with reference TRBV7-3 and TRBJ2-2, the CDR3 gives the full variable domain: GAGVSQTPSNKVTEKGKYVELRCDPISGHTALYWYRQSLGQGPEFLIYFQGTGAADDSGLPNDRFFAVRPEGSVSTLKIQRTERGDSAVYLCASSPHVASGRVVTGELFFGEGSRLTVL.

This clonotype was recorded at least ten times. The chain couples TRBV28 to TRBJ1-6; D remains unclear. The CDR3 extends over 14 amino acids. Looked up from germline, CDR1 is MDHEN and CDR2 is SYDVKM. Trimming took 6 bases from V and 9 from J, leaving 15 bases between them. The CDR3 coding sequence is TGTGCCAGCAGAAACGGGCCCGTTAGTTCACCCCTCCACTTT. Its protein product is CASRNGPVSSPLHF.

Ten or more counts support this clonotype. The V and J genes are TRBV28 and TRBJ2-7; 9 bases are shared with TRBD2. The CDR3 is 15 amino acids. Germline V gene sequence: CDR1 MDHEN, CDR2 SYDVKM. The junction had 11 bases not matched to a gene; V was cut back by 7 bases and J by 4 bases. CDR3 amino acids: CASTCVGGRVYEQYF. The CDR3 DNA is TGTGCCAGCACCTGCGTGGGCGGGAGGGTATACGAGCAGTACTTC.

The chain has TRBV27 and TRBJ1-2; weak D call: TRBD1 (5 bases). This CDR3 spans 14 amino acids. Trimming pared 4 bases from V and 7 bases from J, leaving 16 bases between. Germline V gives CDR1 MNHEY, CDR2 SMNVEV (reference sequence). The CDR3 region is CASSSQMGRGGYTF. The CDR3 DNA reads TGTGCCAGCAGTTCGCAGATGGGAAGGGGTGGCTACACCTTC.

The V and J genes are TRBV7-3 and TRBJ2-7; 13 bases line up with TRBD2. V dropped 5 bases and J dropped 6; count of bases not matched to a gene: 10. There are 16 residues in the CDR3. Germline values: CDR1 SGHTA, CDR2 FQGTGA. CDR3 region: CASSPILAGGHSEQYF. The CDR3 DNA is TGTGCCAGCAGCCCCATACTAGCGGGAGGGCACAGCGAGCAGTACTTC.

This clonotype was picked up a small number of times. The chain uses TRBV6-5 and TRBJ2-7; 7 bases are shared with TRBD1. J gave up 2 bases and V 2 bases, and 3 bases lay outside the gene matches. The CDR3 totals 14 residues. Germline V CDR1 and CDR2: MNHEY, SVGAGI. The CDR3 region is CASSYRGGAYEQYF. In nucleotides, the CDR3 is TGTGCCAGCAGTTACCGAGGGGGCGCCTACGAGCAGTACTTC.

The chain is built from TRBV6-1 and TRBJ1-3; D is uncertain. V gave up 4 bases and J gave up 0 bases, with 7 bases separating them. This CDR3 contains 14 residues. Per the germline V gene, CDR1 is MNHNS and CDR2 is SASEGT. CDR3 nucleotides: TGTGCCAGCAGTGCCCTGAGCTCTGGAAACACCATATATTTT. Its translation is CASSALSSGNTIYF.

The rearrangement joins TRBV6-1 to TRBJ2-5; 9 bases align to TRBD1. The CDR3 is 14 residues long. The trim removed 7 bases at V and 0 bases at J, leaving 3 bases unmatched. The germline CDR1 and CDR2 sequences are MNHNS and SASEGT. CDR3 sequence (DNA): TGTGCCAGCACGACAGGGGGGAACCAAGAGACCCAGTACTTC. This codes for CASTTGGNQETQYF.

This clonotype was recorded at least ten times. The rearrangement links TRBV11-2 to TRBJ2-7; 7 bases align to TRBD1. The CDR3 spans 13 residues. V dropped 5 bases and J dropped 2; count of bases not matched to a gene: 3. In germline, CDR1 is SGHAT, CDR2 FQNNGV. The CDR3 protein is CASSLGTAYEQYF. The CDR3 DNA follows: TGTGCCAGCAGCCTCGGGACAGCCTACGAGCAGTACTTC.

The sample holds a few counts of this clonotype. The DNA for the CDR3 is TGTGCCAGCAGCCCCCAACAGGGATTCTCCTACGAGCAGTACTTC. This encodes CASSPQQGFSYEQYF. The J gene is TRBJ2-7, the V gene TRBV7-6; a weak D match, TRBD1 (6 bases). Germline CDR1 SGHVS, CDR2 FNYEAQ. Trimming removed 5 bases from V and 0 bases from J, with 14 bases in between. The CDR3 extends over 15 amino acids.

This clonotype was counted only a few times. The rearrangement uses TRBV29-1 and TRBJ2-5; TRBD1 matches 7 bases. Per the germline V gene, CDR1 is SQVTM and CDR2 is ANQGSEA. The V segment lost 7 bases and the J segment 5 bases; nucleotides outside the gene matches: 7. The CDR3 is 12 residues long. The CDR3 protein is CSGRQGPETQYF. DNA for the CDR3: TGCAGCGGCCGACAGGGTCCGGAGACCCAGTACTTC. Full variable domain (remainder filled in from reference TRBV29-1 and TRBJ2-5): SAVISQKPSRDICQRGTSLTIQCQVDSQVTMMFWYRQQPGQSLTLIATANQGSEATYESGFVIDKFPISRPNLTFSTLTVSNMSPEDSSIYLCSGRQGPETQYFGPGTRLLVL.

J is TRBJ1-1 and V is TRBV10-1; TRBD1 is a possible D gene (5 bases). The germline gives CDR1 WNHNN, CDR2 SYGVQD (reference sequence). This CDR3 comprises 14 residues. Trimming took 3 bases from V and 3 from J, leaving 11 bases between them. The CDR3 DNA sequence: TGCGCCAGCAGTGAATTCCGAGGGGACACTGAAGCTTTCTTT. Its translation: CASSEFRGDTEAFF.